What follows are 10 T cell receptor beta chains derived from one specimen sequenced in a study of tumor-infiltrating lymphocytes in oesophageal squamous cell carcinoma. TCRdb itself ran the PCR reads through MiXCR, one entry per CDR3 protein. The data hold 8,500 to 11,000 distinct CDR3 sequences, with roughly 60% observed a single time. The sequencing sample was made of esophageal tumor tissue. The receptor source for this set is a female donor with esophageal squamous cell carcinoma.

Details on this clonotype: One junction end disagrees with the germline gene, perhaps due to a read error. The rearrangement links TRBV6-1 to TRBJ2-1; TRBD1 is a possible D gene (5 bases). This CDR3 has 14 residues. Germline CDR1 MNHNS, CDR2 SASEGT. CDR3 DNA: TGTGCCAGCAGGGAAGACAGCTCCTACAATGAGCAGTTCTTC. Encoded protein: CASREDSSYNEQFF.

The chain carries TRBV7-4 and TRBJ2-1; weak D call: TRBD2 (6 bases). The CDR3 totals 14 residues. With 3 bases removed from V and 7 bases from J, the gap between germline ends came to 13 bases. Germline CDR1 SGHVT, CDR2 SQSDAQ. CDR3 amino acids: CASSFSGLRNEQFF. The CDR3 DNA is TGTGCCAGCAGCTTTTCGGGACTCAGGAATGAGCAGTTCTTC.

The J gene is TRBJ2-5, the V gene TRBV7-6, with D perhaps matching TRBD2 (5 bases). Judging by the DNA end, TRBJ2-1 fits better; the J call may be wrong. The CDR3 is 14 residues long. The germline V gene has CDR1 SGHVS and CDR2 FNYEAQ. The DNA for the CDR3 is TGTGCCAGCAGCTCCCGGGAATTTGGGAATGAGCAGTTCTTC. This translates into CASSSREFGNEQFF.

This clonotype was counted at least ten times. The rearrangement joins TRBV2 to TRBJ2-5, with 10 bases aligning to TRBD2. The junction had 20 bases not matched to a gene; V was cut back by 8 bases and J by 11 bases. Germline V lookup: CDR1 SNHLY, CDR2 FYNNEI. The CDR3 extends over 16 amino acids. The CDR3: CASAELRLAGDNEQYF. CDR3 in DNA: TGTGCCAGCGCGGAGTTGCGCCTAGCGGGAGACAATGAGCAGTACTTC.

The V and J genes are TRBV5-8 and TRBJ1-2, with D possibly matching TRBD1 (6 bases). V was trimmed by 1 base and J by 1 base, leaving 11 bases between them. The CDR3 covers 15 residues. The germline CDR1 and CDR2 sequences are SGHTS and YDEGEE. The CDR3: CASSLLAGVNYGYTF. CDR3 DNA sequence: TGTGCCAGCAGCTTGTTGGCAGGGGTTAACTATGGCTACACCTTC.

Ten or more counts support this clonotype. This chain links TRBV24-1 with TRBJ2-6, with D maybe TRBD2 (5 bases). The germline V and J ends were trimmed by 5 bases and 4 bases, with 11 bases remaining between them. CDR3 length: 15 amino acids. The germline CDR1 and CDR2 sequences are KGHDR and SFDVKD. Here the CDR3 reads CATSGDTGGANVLTF. In DNA, the CDR3 is TGTGCCACCAGTGGTGACACGGGGGGGGCCAACGTCCTGACTTTC.

This chain connects TRBV7-2 to TRBJ2-1; 7 bases match TRBD1. Germline V CDR1 and CDR2: SGHTA, FQGNSA. The V segment lost 5 bases and the J segment 0 bases; nucleotides outside the gene matches: 7. This CDR3 is built from 16 residues. CDR3 in amino acids: CASSTPTGASYNEQFF. Written as DNA, the CDR3 is TGTGCCAGCAGCACCCCCACAGGGGCCTCCTACAATGAGCAGTTCTTC.

The rearrangement links TRBV6-6 to TRBJ1-1, with no clear D. The germline V gene has CDR1 MNHNY and CDR2 SVGAGI (reference sequence). Deletions cut 2 bases from V and 4 bases from J, with 14 bases between. CDR3 length: 15 amino acids. CDR3 bases: TGTGCCAGCAGTTACAGTGGTTTTAGCATCACTGAAGCTTTCTTT. This gives the protein CASSYSGFSITEAFF.

This clonotype has just a few counts. The chain couples TRBV7-2 to TRBJ2-4; 10 positions agree with TRBD2. The DNA end lines up better with TRBJ2-7; the J call may be wrong. The length of the CDR3 is 16 residues. Germline V gives CDR1 SGHTA, CDR2 FQGNSA. This CDR3 reads CASSLARTSGPYEQYF. The CDR3 bases are TGTGCCAGCAGCTTAGCCCGGACTAGCGGACCCTACGAGCAGTACTTC.

V is TRBV7-8 and J is TRBJ2-4; the D gene is possibly TRBD1 (6 bases). The closer fit of TRBJ2-5 to the DNA end suggests the J call may be wrong. Per germline, CDR1 SGHVS and CDR2 FQNEAQ. The CDR3 is 16 amino acids. CDR3 in DNA: TGTGCCAGCAGCCGCTCCAGGGGCAACTTGGGGGAGACCCAGTACTTC. It encodes CASSRSRGNLGETQYF.